This T cell receptor beta chain was recovered during a study of cytomegalovirus exposure and HLA in healthy donors. PCR used 60 Vbeta primers and 13 Jbeta primers. Clones were sequenced by immunoSEQ multiplex PCR, and TCRdb holds only the in-frame ones, with some missing. The sample contains about 120,000 clones, 81% of which appear only once. Sequenced: PBMCs. This receptor was taken from a woman aged 40 to 55 in good health and CMV-seronegative.

CDR3 in amino acids: CASSIQTVGREKLFF. DNA for the CDR3: TGTGCCAGTAGTATCCAGACAGTGGGGCGTGAAAAACTGTTTTTT. The V gene is TRBV19, the J gene TRBJ1-4, with D maybe TRBD1 (5 bases). V was cut by 3 bases and J by 7 bases, with 15 bases left in between. Germline CDR1 is LNHDA and CDR2 is SQIVND (reference sequence). The CDR3 length is 15 residues.